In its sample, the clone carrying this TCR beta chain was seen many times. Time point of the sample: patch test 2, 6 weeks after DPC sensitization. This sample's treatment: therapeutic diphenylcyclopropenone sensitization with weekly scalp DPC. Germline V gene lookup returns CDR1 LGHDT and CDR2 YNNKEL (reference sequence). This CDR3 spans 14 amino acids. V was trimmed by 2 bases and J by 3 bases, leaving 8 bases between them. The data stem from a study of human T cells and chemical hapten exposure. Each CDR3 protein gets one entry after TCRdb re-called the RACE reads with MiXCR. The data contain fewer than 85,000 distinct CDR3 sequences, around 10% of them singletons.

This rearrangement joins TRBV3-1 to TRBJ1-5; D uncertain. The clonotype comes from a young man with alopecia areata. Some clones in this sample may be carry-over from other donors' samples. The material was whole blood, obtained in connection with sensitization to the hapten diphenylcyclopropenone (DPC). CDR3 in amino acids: CASSQRYINQPQHF. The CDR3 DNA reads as TGTGCCAGCAGCCAAAGGTACATCAATCAGCCCCAGCATTTT.